This TCR beta chain was recorded in a study of technical replicates of blood from several donors. Assay: immunoSEQ multiplex PCR; the TCRdb copy retains only in-frame clones and omits some. Of more than 65,000 clones listed, about 97% are singletons. The germline V gene has CDR1 LNHDA and CDR2 SQIVND (reference sequence). The CDR3 totals 14 residues. V dropped 6 bases and J dropped 3 bases, with 14 bases sitting between them. The chain has TRBV19 and TRBJ1-2; no clear D. This receptor was identified in a human donor in good health. Sequenced: T cells isolated from PBMCs. CDR3 residues: CASRGDAGHYGYTF. CDR3 coding DNA: TGTGCCAGTAGAGGAGACGCGGGCCACTATGGCTACACCTTC.